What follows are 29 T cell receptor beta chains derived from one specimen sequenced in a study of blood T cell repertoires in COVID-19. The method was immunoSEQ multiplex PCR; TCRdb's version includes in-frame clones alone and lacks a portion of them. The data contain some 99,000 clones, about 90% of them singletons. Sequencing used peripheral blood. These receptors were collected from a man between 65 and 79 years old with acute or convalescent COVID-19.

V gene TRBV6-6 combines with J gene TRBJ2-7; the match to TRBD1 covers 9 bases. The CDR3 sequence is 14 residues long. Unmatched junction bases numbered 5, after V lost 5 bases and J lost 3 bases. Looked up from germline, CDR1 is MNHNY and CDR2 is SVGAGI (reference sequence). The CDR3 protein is CASSRDRDGYEQYF. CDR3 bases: TGTGCCAGCAGTAGGGACAGGGATGGCTACGAGCAGTACTTC.

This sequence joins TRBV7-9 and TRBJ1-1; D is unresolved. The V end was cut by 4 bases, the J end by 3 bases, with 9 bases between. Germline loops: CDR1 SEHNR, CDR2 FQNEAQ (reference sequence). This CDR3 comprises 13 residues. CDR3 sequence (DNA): TGTGCCAGCAGCTCTGCGGGGTACACTGAAGCTTTCTTT. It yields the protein CASSSAGYTEAFF. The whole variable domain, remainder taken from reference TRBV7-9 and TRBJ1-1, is DTGVSQNPRHKITKRGQNVTFRCDPISEHNRLYWYRQTLGQGPEFLTYFQNEAQLEKSRLLSDRFSAERPKGSFSTLEIQRTEQGDSAMYLCASSSAGYTEAFFGQGTRLTVV.

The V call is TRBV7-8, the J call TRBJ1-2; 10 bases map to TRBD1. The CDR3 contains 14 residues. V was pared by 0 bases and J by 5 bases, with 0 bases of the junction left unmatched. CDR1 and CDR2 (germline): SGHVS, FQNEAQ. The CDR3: CASSLAGQGYGYTF. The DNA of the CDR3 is TGTGCCAGCAGCTTAGCGGGACAGGGGTATGGCTACACCTTC.

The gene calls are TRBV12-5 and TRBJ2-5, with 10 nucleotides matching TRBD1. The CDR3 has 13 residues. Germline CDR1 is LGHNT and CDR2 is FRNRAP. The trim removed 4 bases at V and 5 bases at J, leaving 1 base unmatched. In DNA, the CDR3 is TGTGCTAGTGGTTCGGACAGGGGGGAGACCCAGTACTTC. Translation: CASGSDRGETQYF.

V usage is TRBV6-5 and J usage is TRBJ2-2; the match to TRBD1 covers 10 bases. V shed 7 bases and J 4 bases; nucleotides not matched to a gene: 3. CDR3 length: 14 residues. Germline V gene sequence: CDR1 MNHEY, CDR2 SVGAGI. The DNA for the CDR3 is TGTGCCAGCAACCGGGACAGGGGCACCGGGGAGCTGTTTTTT. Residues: CASNRDRGTGELFF.

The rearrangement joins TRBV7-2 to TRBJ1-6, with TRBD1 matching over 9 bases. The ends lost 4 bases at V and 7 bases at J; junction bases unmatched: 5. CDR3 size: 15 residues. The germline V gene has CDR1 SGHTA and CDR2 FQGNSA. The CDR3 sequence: CASSWRTGANSPLHF. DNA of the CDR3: TGTGCCAGCAGCTGGAGGACAGGGGCCAATTCACCCCTCCACTTT.

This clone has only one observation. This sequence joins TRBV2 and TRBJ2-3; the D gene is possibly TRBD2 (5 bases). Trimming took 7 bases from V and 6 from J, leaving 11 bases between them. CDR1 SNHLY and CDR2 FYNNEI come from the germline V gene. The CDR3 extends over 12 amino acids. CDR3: CASTEGLDTQYF. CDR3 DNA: TGTGCCAGCACTGAGGGCCTTGATACGCAGTATTTT.

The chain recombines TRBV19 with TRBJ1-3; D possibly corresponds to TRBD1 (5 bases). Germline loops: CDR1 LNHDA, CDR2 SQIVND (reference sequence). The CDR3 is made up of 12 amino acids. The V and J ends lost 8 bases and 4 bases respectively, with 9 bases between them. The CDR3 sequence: CASGPGGNTIYF. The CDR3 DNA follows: TGTGCCAGTGGTCCAGGGGGAAACACCATATATTTT. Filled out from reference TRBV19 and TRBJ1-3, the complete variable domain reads DGGITQSPKYLFRKEGQNVTLSCEQNLNHDAMYWYRQDPGQGLRLIYYSQIVNDFQKGDIAEGYSVSREKKESFPLTVTSAQKNPTAFYLCASGPGGNTIYFGEGSWLTVV.

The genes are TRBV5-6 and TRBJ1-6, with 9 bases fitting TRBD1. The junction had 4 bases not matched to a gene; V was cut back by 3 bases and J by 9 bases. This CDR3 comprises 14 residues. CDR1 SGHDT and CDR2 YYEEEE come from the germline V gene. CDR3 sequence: CASSSGQGTSPLHF. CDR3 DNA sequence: TGTGCCAGCAGCTCAGGACAGGGGACTTCACCCCTCCACTTT.

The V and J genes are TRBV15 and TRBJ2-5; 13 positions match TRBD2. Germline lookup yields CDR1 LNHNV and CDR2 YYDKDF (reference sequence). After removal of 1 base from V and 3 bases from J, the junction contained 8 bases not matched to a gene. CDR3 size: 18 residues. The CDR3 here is CATSRVGTSGGAKETQYF. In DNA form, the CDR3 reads TGTGCCACCAGCAGAGTCGGAACTAGCGGGGGGGCCAAAGAGACCCAGTACTTC.

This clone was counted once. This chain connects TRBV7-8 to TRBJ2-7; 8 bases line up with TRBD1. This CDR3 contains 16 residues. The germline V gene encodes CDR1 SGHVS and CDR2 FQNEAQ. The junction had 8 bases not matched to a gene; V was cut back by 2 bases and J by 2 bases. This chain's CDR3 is CASSLYPTGGTYEQYV. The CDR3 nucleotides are TGTGCCAGCAGCTTATATCCCACAGGGGGGACCTACGAGCAGTACGTC.

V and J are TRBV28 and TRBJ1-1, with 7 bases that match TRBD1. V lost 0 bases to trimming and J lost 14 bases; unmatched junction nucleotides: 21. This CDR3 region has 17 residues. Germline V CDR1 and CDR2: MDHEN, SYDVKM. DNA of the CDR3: TGTGCCAGCAGTTTATGGCTCTCCTCGACTCACAGGGGATCCCCCTTCTTT. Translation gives CASSLWLSSTHRGSPFF. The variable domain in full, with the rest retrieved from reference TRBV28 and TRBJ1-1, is DVKVTQSSRYLVKRTGEKVFLECVQDMDHENMFWYRQDPGLGLRLIYFSYDVKMKEKGDIPEGYSVSREKKERFSLILESASTNQTSMYLCASSLWLSSTHRGSPFFGQGTRLTVV.

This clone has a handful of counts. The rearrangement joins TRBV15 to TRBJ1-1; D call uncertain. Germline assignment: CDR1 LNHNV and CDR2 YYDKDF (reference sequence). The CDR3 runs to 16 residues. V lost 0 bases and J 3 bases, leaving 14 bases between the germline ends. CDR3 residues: CATSRELARRDTEAFF. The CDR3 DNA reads TGTGCCACCAGCAGAGAACTAGCCAGGAGAGACACTGAAGCTTTCTTT.

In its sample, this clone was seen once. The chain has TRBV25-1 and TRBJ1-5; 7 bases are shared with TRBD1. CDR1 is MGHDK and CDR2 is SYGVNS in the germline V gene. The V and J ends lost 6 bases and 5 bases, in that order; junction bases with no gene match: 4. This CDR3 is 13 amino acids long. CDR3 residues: CASRQGIDQPQHF. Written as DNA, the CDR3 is TGTGCCAGCAGACAGGGGATCGATCAGCCCCAGCATTTT.

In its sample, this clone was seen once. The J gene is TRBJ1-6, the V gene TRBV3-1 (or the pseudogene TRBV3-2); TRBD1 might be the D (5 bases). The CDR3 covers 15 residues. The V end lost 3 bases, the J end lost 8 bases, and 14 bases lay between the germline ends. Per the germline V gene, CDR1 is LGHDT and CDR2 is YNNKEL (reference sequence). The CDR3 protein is CASSQGQGSDSPLHF. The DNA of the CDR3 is TGTGCCAGCAGCCAGGGTCAGGGTTCGGATTCACCCCTCCACTTT.

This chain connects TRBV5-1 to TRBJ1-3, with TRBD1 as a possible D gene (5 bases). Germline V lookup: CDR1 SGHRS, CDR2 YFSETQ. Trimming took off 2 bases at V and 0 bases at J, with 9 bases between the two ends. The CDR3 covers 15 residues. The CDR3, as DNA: TGCGCCAGCAGCTTTGACGGACACTCTGGAAACACCATATATTTT. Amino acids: CASSFDGHSGNTIYF.

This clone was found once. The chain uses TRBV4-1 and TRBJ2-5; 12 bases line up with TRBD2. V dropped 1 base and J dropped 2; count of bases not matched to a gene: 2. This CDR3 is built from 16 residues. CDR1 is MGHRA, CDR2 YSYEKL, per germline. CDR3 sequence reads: CASSQGTSGAQETQYF. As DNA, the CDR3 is TGCGCCAGCAGCCAAGGGACTAGCGGGGCACAAGAGACCCAGTACTTC.

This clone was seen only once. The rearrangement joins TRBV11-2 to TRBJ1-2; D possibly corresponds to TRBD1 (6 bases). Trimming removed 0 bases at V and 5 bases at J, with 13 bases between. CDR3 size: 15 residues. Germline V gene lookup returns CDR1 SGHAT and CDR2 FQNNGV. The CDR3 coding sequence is TGTGCCAGCAGCTTAGATTTGAATAGGGGGTATGGCTACACCTTC. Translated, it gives CASSLDLNRGYGYTF. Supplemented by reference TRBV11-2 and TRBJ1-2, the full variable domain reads EAGVAQSPRYKIIEKRQSVAFWCNPISGHATLYWYQQILGQGPKLLIQFQNNGVVDDSQLPKDRFSAERLKGVDSTLKIQPAKLEDSAVYLCASSLDLNRGYGYTFGSGTRLTVV.

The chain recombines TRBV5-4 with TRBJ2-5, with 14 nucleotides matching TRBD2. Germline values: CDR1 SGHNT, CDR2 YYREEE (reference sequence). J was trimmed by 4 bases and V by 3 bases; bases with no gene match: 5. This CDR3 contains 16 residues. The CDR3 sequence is CASSSGLAGGSETQYF. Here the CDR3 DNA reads TGTGCCAGCAGCTCCGGACTAGCGGGGGGCTCAGAGACCCAGTACTTC.

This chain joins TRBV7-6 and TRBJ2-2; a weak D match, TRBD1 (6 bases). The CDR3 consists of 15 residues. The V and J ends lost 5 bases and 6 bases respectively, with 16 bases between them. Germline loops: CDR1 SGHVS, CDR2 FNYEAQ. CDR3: CASSPFQAGAGELFF. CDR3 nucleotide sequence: TGTGCCAGCAGCCCCTTTCAGGCAGGGGCCGGGGAGCTGTTTTTT.

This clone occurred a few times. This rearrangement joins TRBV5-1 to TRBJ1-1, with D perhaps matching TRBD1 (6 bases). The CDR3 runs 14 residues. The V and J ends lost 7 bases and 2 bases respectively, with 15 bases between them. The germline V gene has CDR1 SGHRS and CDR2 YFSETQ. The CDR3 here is CASSNQGYNTEAFF. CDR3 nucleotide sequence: TGCGCCAGCTCTAACCAGGGGTATAACACTGAAGCTTTCTTT.

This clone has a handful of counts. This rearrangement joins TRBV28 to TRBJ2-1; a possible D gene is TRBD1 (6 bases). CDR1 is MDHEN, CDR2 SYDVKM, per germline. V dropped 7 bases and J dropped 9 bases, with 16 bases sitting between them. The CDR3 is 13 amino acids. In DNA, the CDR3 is TGTGCCAGCATCAGGGGCGTAAAGAGTGAGCAGTTCTTC. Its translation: CASIRGVKSEQFF. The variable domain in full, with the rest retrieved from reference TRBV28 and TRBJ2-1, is DVKVTQSSRYLVKRTGEKVFLECVQDMDHENMFWYRQDPGLGLRLIYFSYDVKMKEKGDIPEGYSVSREKKERFSLILESASTNQTSMYLCASIRGVKSEQFFGPGTRLTVL.

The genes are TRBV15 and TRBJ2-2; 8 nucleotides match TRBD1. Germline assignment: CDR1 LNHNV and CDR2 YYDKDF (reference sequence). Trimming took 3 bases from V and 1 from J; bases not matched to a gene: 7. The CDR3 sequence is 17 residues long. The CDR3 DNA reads TGTGCCACCAGCAGCTCCAGACAGGGGCTGAACACCGGGGAGCTGTTTTTT. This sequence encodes CATSSSRQGLNTGELFF. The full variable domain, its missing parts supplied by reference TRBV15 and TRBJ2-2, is DAMVIQNPRYQVTQFGKPVTLSCSQTLNHNVMYWYQQKSSQAPKLLFHYYDKDFNNEADTPDNFQSRRPNTSFCFLDIRSPGLGDTAMYLCATSSSRQGLNTGELFFGEGSRLTVL.

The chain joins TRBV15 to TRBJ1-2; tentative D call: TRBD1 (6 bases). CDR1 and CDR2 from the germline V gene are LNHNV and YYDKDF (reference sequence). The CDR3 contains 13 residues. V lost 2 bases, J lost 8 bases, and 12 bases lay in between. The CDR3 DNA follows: TGTGCCACCAGCAGACTCAGGGGTGGAGGCTACACCTTC. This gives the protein CATSRLRGGGYTF.

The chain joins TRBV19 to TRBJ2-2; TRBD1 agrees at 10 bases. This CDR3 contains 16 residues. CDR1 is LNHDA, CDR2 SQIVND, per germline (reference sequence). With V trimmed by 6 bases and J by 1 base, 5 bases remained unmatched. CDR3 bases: TGTGCCAGTAGCGGGGACAGGGGCCTGAACACCGGGGAGCTGTTTTTT. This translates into CASSGDRGLNTGELFF.

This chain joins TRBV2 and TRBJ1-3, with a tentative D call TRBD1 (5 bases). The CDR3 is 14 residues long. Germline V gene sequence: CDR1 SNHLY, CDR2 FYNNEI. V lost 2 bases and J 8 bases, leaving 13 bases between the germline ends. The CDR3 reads CASSEQGIGDTIYF. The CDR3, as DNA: TGTGCCAGCAGTGAACAGGGTATTGGGGACACCATATATTTT.

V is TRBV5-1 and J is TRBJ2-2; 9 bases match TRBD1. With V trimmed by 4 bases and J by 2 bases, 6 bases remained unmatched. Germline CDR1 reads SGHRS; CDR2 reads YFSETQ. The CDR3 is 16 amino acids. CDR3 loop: CASSSGQGINTGELFF. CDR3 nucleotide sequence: TGCGCCAGCAGCAGCGGACAGGGGATTAACACCGGGGAGCTGTTTTTT.

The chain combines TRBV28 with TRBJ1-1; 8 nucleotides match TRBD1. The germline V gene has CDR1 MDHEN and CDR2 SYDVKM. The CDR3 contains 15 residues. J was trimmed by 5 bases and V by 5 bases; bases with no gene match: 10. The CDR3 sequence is CASSTMTGVGTEAFF. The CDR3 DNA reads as TGTGCCAGCAGTACTATGACAGGGGTCGGGACTGAAGCTTTCTTT.

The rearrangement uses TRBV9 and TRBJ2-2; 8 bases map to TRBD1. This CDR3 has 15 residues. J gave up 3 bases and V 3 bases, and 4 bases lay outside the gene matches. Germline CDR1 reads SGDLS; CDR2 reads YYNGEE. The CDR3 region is CASSGRGRDTGELFF. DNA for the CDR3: TGTGCCAGCAGCGGCAGGGGGCGGGACACCGGGGAGCTGTTTTTT.